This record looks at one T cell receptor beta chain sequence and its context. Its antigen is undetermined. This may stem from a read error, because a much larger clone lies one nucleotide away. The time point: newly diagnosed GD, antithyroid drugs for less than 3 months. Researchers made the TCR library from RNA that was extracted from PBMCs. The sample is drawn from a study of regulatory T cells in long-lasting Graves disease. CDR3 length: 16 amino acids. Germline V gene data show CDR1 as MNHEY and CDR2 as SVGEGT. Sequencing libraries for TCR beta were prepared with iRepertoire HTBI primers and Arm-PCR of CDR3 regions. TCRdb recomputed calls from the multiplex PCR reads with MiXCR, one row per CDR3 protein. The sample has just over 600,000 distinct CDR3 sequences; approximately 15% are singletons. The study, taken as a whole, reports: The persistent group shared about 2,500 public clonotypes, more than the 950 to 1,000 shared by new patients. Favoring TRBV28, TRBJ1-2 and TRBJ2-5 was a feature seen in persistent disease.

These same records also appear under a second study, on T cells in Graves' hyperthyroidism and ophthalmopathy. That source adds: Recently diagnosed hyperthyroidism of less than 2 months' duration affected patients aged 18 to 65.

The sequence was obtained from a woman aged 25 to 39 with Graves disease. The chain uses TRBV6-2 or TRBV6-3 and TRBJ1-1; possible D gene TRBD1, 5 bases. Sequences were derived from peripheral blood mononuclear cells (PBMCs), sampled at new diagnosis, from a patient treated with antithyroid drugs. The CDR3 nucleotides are TGTGCCGGCAGAACCGAACAGGAGACTCCGAACATTGAAGCTTTCTTT. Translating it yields CAGRTEQETPNIEAFF.